The 32 T cell receptor beta chains below come from one sample, sequenced in a study of cytomegalovirus exposure and HLA in healthy donors. The PCR ran on 60 Vbeta and 13 Jbeta primers. The repertoire was sequenced with immunoSEQ multiplex PCR; TCRdb's copy has only in-frame clones and lacks some. The sample has roughly 240,000 clones; about 85% are singletons. Sequenced input: PBMCs. The receptor source for this set is a girl aged 2-15 years in good health and CMV-seronegative.

The chain recombines TRBV11-3 with TRBJ2-5; tentative D call: TRBD2 (5 bases). V lost 1 base and J 5 bases, leaving 8 bases between the germline ends. The CDR3 totals 13 residues. Germline V gene sequence: CDR1 SGHNT, CDR2 YENEEA. CDR3 region: CASSLGGPETQYF. The CDR3 coding sequence is TGTGCCAGCAGCTTAGGAGGGCCTGAGACCCAGTACTTC.

The rearrangement joins TRBV4-1 to TRBJ2-3; the D gene is possibly TRBD2 (5 bases). The CDR3 contains 14 residues. Germline loops: CDR1 MGHRA, CDR2 YSYEKL. The germline V and J ends were trimmed by 1 base and 0 bases, with 5 bases remaining between them. CDR3 loop: CASSQGTSTDTQYF. The CDR3 region has the DNA TGCGCCAGCAGCCAAGGGACTAGCACAGATACGCAGTATTTT.

The chain is built from TRBV4-2 and TRBJ2-2; 8 bases align to TRBD2. The CDR3 consists of 17 residues. Germline CDR1 and CDR2: LGHNA and YNFKEQ. V was clipped by 0 bases and J by 0 bases; unmatched bases: 3. For the CDR3, the DNA is TGTGCCAGCAGCCAAGAGTCAGCGGGAGCGAACACCGGGGAGCTGTTTTTT. Translated: CASSQESAGANTGELFF.

The chain combines TRBV5-1 with TRBJ2-7; 8 nucleotides line up with TRBD1. Germline trimming cut 3 bases from V and 7 bases from J; bases unmatched to any gene: 9. The germline gives CDR1 SGHRS, CDR2 YFSETQ. The CDR3 runs to 14 residues. The CDR3 sequence is CASSSDRVYREQYF. CDR3 sequence (DNA): TGCGCCAGCAGCTCGGACAGGGTCTATCGGGAGCAGTACTTC.

The chain joins TRBV7-2 to TRBJ2-7; 8 positions match TRBD2. From germline, CDR1 is SGHTA and CDR2 FQGNSA. The CDR3 covers 15 residues. After removal of 5 bases from V and 3 bases from J, the junction contained 9 bases not matched to a gene. The CDR3 DNA is TGTGCCAGCAGCCGCCAGTCCGGGACTAGCTACGAGCAGTACTTC. It translates to CASSRQSGTSYEQYF.

The V gene is TRBV4-1, the J gene TRBJ2-7, with 9 nucleotides matching TRBD2. Germline lookup yields CDR1 MGHRA and CDR2 YSYEKL. The V gene end was trimmed by 1 base and the J gene end by 3 bases; junction bases not matched to a gene: 10. The CDR3 spans 17 residues. CDR3 sequence reads: CASSQVWRGGLNYEQYF. In DNA form, the CDR3 reads TGCGCCAGCAGCCAAGTATGGCGGGGGGGCCTAAACTACGAGCAGTACTTC.

The gene calls are TRBV10-1 and TRBJ2-3; 8 nucleotides line up with TRBD1. The CDR3 extends over 15 amino acids. V lost 8 bases and J lost 3; bases outside the gene matches: 10. Germline loops: CDR1 WNHNN, CDR2 SYGVQD (reference sequence). As DNA, the CDR3 is TGCGCCAGCGAGGCGTTCAGGGGGCCAACAGATACGCAGTATTTT. It translates to CASEAFRGPTDTQYF.

The CDR3 region has the DNA TGTGCCAGCAGCCCCAGGGGGCGAGGCTACACCTTC. It yields the protein CASSPRGRGYTF. The chain joins TRBV9 to TRBJ1-2; 8 bases match TRBD1. The CDR3 loop spans 12 amino acids. Trimming cost V 4 bases and J 8 bases; bases outside gene matches: 4. Germline values: CDR1 SGDLS, CDR2 YYNGEE.

The chain uses TRBV5-1 and TRBJ2-3; TRBD1 agrees at 8 bases. The length of the CDR3 is 14 residues. Germline V gene data show CDR1 as SGHRS and CDR2 as YFSETQ. V shed 6 bases and J 2 bases; nucleotides not matched to a gene: 5. CDR3 residues: CASTMTGVTDTQYF. The CDR3 DNA follows: TGCGCCAGCACCATGACAGGGGTCACAGATACGCAGTATTTT.

V and J are TRBV14 and TRBJ2-3; TRBD1 is a possible D gene (6 bases). V lost 1 base, J lost 1 base, and 6 bases lay in between. This CDR3 contains 14 residues. CDR1 is SGHDN and CDR2 is FVKESK in the germline V gene. The CDR3 DNA reads as TGTGCCAGCAGCCAAGGACAGGGCACAGATACGCAGTATTTT. Translating gives CASSQGQGTDTQYF.

This clone appeared a few times. The chain employs TRBV2 and TRBJ1-4; no reliable D call. Germline V lookup: CDR1 SNHLY, CDR2 FYNNEI. There are 14 residues in the CDR3. V shed 6 bases and J shed 4 bases, with 12 bases lying between them. This CDR3 is CASSSGRFNEKLFF. The CDR3 bases are TGTGCCAGCAGCTCTGGGAGGTTTAATGAAAAACTGTTTTTT.

V gene TRBV6-1 combines with J gene TRBJ2-7, with 8 bases lining up with TRBD2. With 5 bases clipped from V and 4 bases from J, the junction kept 10 bases outside the gene matches. The germline V gene encodes CDR1 MNHNS and CDR2 SASEGT. CDR3 size: 15 residues. The CDR3: CASSLRAGEGYEQYF. The CDR3 nucleotides read TGTGCCAGCAGTCTGAGAGCGGGAGAGGGGTACGAGCAGTACTTC.

V and J are TRBV5-4 and TRBJ2-1, with 15 bases identical to TRBD2. The V gene end was trimmed by 0 bases and the J gene end by 5 bases; junction bases not matched to a gene: 0. There are 16 residues in the CDR3. Germline V lookup: CDR1 SGHNT, CDR2 YYREEE (reference sequence). CDR3 region: CASSLGTSGRDNEQFF. For the CDR3, the DNA is TGTGCCAGCAGCTTGGGGACTAGCGGGAGGGACAATGAGCAGTTCTTC. Looking up the rest from reference TRBV5-4 and TRBJ2-1 gives the full variable domain: ETGVTQSPTHLIKTRGQQVTLRCSSQSGHNTVSWYQQALGQGPQFIFQYYREEENGRGNFPPRFSGLQFPNYSSELNVNALELDDSALYLCASSLGTSGRDNEQFFGPGTRLTVL.

V usage is TRBV14 and J usage is TRBJ2-5; D gene unclear. From germline, CDR1 is SGHDN and CDR2 FVKESK. CDR3 size: 11 residues. V was pared by 3 bases and J by 5 bases, with 4 bases between. The DNA for the CDR3 is TGTGCCAGCAGCCAGAGTGAGACCCAGTACTTC. Its translation: CASSQSETQYF.

This chain joins TRBV4-1 and TRBJ1-2, with 7 bases lining up with TRBD1. J gave up 4 bases and V 1 base, and 9 bases lay outside the gene matches. CDR3 size: 16 residues. Germline values: CDR1 MGHRA, CDR2 YSYEKL. CDR3 nucleotides: TGCGCCAGCAGCCAAGCGGGGGCAGGGGGTATCTATGGCTACACCTTC. Residues: CASSQAGAGGIYGYTF.

V usage is TRBV5-6 and J usage is TRBJ2-3; 9 bases are a match to TRBD2. J lost 4 bases, V lost 2 bases, and 11 bases had no gene match. CDR3 length equals 17 residues. The germline V gene encodes CDR1 SGHDT and CDR2 YYEEEE. The CDR3 here is CASSFRRRGGRPDTQYF. CDR3 DNA sequence: TGTGCCAGCAGCTTCCGCAGGCGGGGGGGCCGACCAGATACGCAGTATTTT. The whole variable domain, remainder taken from reference TRBV5-6 and TRBJ2-3, is DAGVTQSPTHLIKTRGQQVTLRCSPKSGHDTVSWYQQALGQGPQFIFQYYEEEERQRGNFPDRFSGHQFPNYSSELNVNALLLGDSALYLCASSFRRRGGRPDTQYFGPGTRLTVL.

CDR3 sequence (DNA): TGTGCCAGTAGATCCCCAGGGGGGTCGAACACTGAAGCTTTCTTT. Translated, it gives CASRSPGGSNTEAFF. This chain links TRBV19 with TRBJ1-1; 7 bases map to TRBD1. This CDR3 contains 15 residues. The V gene end was trimmed by 6 bases and the J gene end by 1 base; junction bases not matched to a gene: 8. CDR1 and CDR2 from the germline V gene are LNHDA and SQIVND (reference sequence).

This chain links TRBV6-5 with TRBJ1-1; TRBD1 matches 8 bases. V shed 4 bases and J 1 base; nucleotides not matched to a gene: 2. The germline gives CDR1 MNHEY, CDR2 SVGAGI. The CDR3 contains 14 residues. CDR3 sequence reads: CASSFGQGNTEAFF. As DNA, the CDR3 is TGTGCCAGCAGTTTTGGACAGGGGAACACTGAAGCTTTCTTT.

The rearrangement uses TRBV7-9 and TRBJ1-1, with D possibly matching TRBD1 (5 bases). The CDR3 length is 15 residues. CDR1 and CDR2 (germline): SEHNR, FQNEAQ (reference sequence). Trimming removed 5 bases from V and 2 bases from J, with 15 bases in between. The CDR3 DNA reads TGTGCCAGCAGCCCGCGGGGCGGAGGTAACACTGAAGCTTTCTTT. This translates into CASSPRGGGNTEAFF.

The gene calls are TRBV6-1 and TRBJ2-7, with a possible D match to TRBD2 (6 bases). The germline CDR1 and CDR2 sequences are MNHNS and SASEGT. CDR3 size: 14 residues. V was shortened by 3 bases and J by 2 bases, with 11 bases between the two germline ends. Here the CDR3 DNA reads TGTGCCAGCAGTGAGGTAGCGGCCCCCTACGAGCAGTACTTC. Translated, it gives CASSEVAAPYEQYF.

To note about this clone: At one end, the junction sequence differs from germline, possibly due to a read error. This chain links TRBV4-1 with TRBJ1-6; a weak D match, TRBD1 (5 bases). Germline V lookup: CDR1 MGHRA, CDR2 YSYEKL. This CDR3 is 15 amino acids long. This chain's CDR3 is CASSQDLGVWSPLYF. DNA for the CDR3: TGCGCCAGCAGCCAAGATCTAGGGGTCTGGTCACCCCTCTACTTT.

The genes are TRBV2 and TRBJ1-2; 7 bases are shared with TRBD1. The length of the CDR3 is 14 residues. CDR1 SNHLY and CDR2 FYNNEI come from the germline V gene. Trimming removed 7 bases from V and 0 bases from J; junction bases left unmatched: 5. The CDR3 nucleotides read TGTGCCAGCAAAACCGGGACAGCTAACTATGGCTACACCTTC. This gives the protein CASKTGTANYGYTF. The full variable domain, in which reference TRBV2 and TRBJ1-2 provide the parts outside the CDR3, is EPEVTQTPSHQVTQMGQEVILRCVPISNHLYFYWYRQILGQKVEFLVSFYNNEISEKSEIFDDQFSVERPDGSNFTLKIRSTKLEDSAMYFCASKTGTANYGYTFGSGTRLTVV.

The V call is TRBV11-3, the J call TRBJ2-7; 7 bases map to TRBD1. CDR1 is SGHNT, CDR2 YENEEA, per germline. CDR3 length equals 14 residues. The V gene end was trimmed by 4 bases and the J gene end by 5 bases; junction bases not matched to a gene: 8. The CDR3 DNA is TGTGCCAGCAGCTCGCCTGACAGGGTCGACGAGCAGTACTTC. It codes for CASSSPDRVDEQYF.

The rearrangement joins TRBV15 to TRBJ2-1; 8 nucleotides align to TRBD1. The CDR3 loop spans 15 amino acids. V lost 5 bases to trimming and J lost 8 bases; unmatched junction nucleotides: 11. Germline V gives CDR1 LNHNV, CDR2 YYDKDF (reference sequence). In DNA, the CDR3 is TGTGCCACCAGCCCTACCCGGACAGGGTTCGATGAGCAGTTCTTC. Its translation: CATSPTRTGFDEQFF.

The chain recombines TRBV30 with TRBJ2-7; maybe TRBD2 (6 bases). Germline CDR1 reads GTSNPN; CDR2 reads SVGIG (reference sequence). Between the trimmed V and J ends, which lost 4 bases and 0 bases, there was a span of 10 bases. This CDR3 has 13 residues. The CDR3 region has the DNA TGTGCCTGGACCCTCGGGGGCTCCTACGAGCAGTACTTC. As protein: CAWTLGGSYEQYF.

The chain links TRBV30 to TRBJ2-1; 12 bases are shared with TRBD1. The J segment lost 5 bases and the V segment lost 8 bases, leaving 16 bases of the junction unmatched. The germline V gene encodes CDR1 GTSNPN and CDR2 SVGIG (reference sequence). The CDR3 length is 17 residues. DNA of the CDR3: TGTGCCAGCCGGGACAGGGGGCGAATAATCCTCCACAATGAGCAGTTCTTC. As protein: CASRDRGRIILHNEQFF.

The V and J genes are TRBV2 and TRBJ1-1, with a tentative D call TRBD1 (6 bases). The germline V gene encodes CDR1 SNHLY and CDR2 FYNNEI. CDR3 length: 12 residues. CDR3: CAREGVGTEAFF. The CDR3 nucleotides are TGTGCAAGGGAGGGGGTTGGTACTGAAGCTTTCTTT.

The chain carries TRBV6-1 and TRBJ2-3; no reliable D call. V was clipped by 6 bases and J by 4 bases, with 17 bases between them. CDR3 length equals 15 residues. Germline CDR1 reads MNHNS; CDR2 reads SASEGT. DNA for the CDR3: TGTGCCAGCAGGGAATTCACAGTTCTTTCAGATACGCAGTATTTT. This codes for CASREFTVLSDTQYF.

A single count supports this clone. The chain recombines TRBV19 with TRBJ1-2; D not resolved. From germline, CDR1 is LNHDA and CDR2 SQIVND (reference sequence). V shed 3 bases and J shed 3 bases, with 8 bases lying between them. CDR3 length: 13 amino acids. CDR3 bases: TGTGCCAGTAGTATCGACAAATACTATGGCTACACCTTC. Protein product: CASSIDKYYGYTF. Combining the CDR3 with reference TRBV19 and TRBJ1-2 gives the whole variable domain DGGITQSPKYLFRKEGQNVTLSCEQNLNHDAMYWYRQDPGQGLRLIYYSQIVNDFQKGDIAEGYSVSREKKESFPLTVTSAQKNPTAFYLCASSIDKYYGYTFGSGTRLTVV.

The gene calls are TRBV28 and TRBJ1-5, with D hard to call. The CDR3 is 15 amino acids. The V end was cut by 3 bases, the J end by 0 bases, with 9 bases between. Germline-derived CDR1 and CDR2 are MDHEN and SYDVKM. CDR3 DNA sequence: TGTGCCAGCAGTTTGTGGAGTCATAGCAATCAGCCCCAGCATTTT. Residues: CASSLWSHSNQPQHF.

The rearrangement joins TRBV5-1 to TRBJ2-3; 7 positions agree with TRBD1. Germline V lookup: CDR1 SGHRS, CDR2 YFSETQ. The CDR3 totals 14 residues. V lost 4 bases and J lost 4; bases outside the gene matches: 6. The CDR3 sequence is CASSVGTDPDTQYF. CDR3 DNA sequence: TGCGCCAGCAGCGTCGGGACAGACCCAGATACGCAGTATTTT.

This clone was seen a few times. Distinct nucleotide sequences in the sample also encode this CDR3. This chain joins TRBV11-2 and TRBJ2-7; no firm D call. The CDR3 consists of 12 residues. With 2 bases removed from V and 4 bases from J, the gap between germline ends came to 6 bases. Germline V lookup: CDR1 SGHAT, CDR2 FQNNGV. CDR3 sequence: CASSLLGYEQYF. The CDR3, as DNA: TGTGCCAGCAGCTTACTCGGTTACGAGCAGTACTTC.